This T cell receptor beta chain was obtained from a study of chronic HIV infection and antiretroviral therapy (dated by TCRdb to about 2015). The library came from 5' RACE. Sequencing instrument: Illumina MiSeq. Using fastp trimming at Q25 and MiXCR clonotype assembly, TCRdb reanalyzed the public sequencing data and kept in-frame beta chains. Each entry merges the rows of one CDR3 protein and shows their most common DNA and genes. A total of 25,000 to 35,000 distinct CDR3 sequences appear in this sample, about 9.6% of them only once. The top ten hold roughly 2.7% of the sample. The germline V gene sets CDR1 to ENHRY and CDR2 to SYGVKD. Its CDR3 holds 14 amino acids, cysteine through phenylalanine. The entry retains the CDR3 DNA only, 42 bases that are in frame from base 1. Germline trimming amounts to 6 bases on V and 0 bases on J, with 2 as the count of junction bases outside the gene matches. In this sample, this clonotype turned up once. Its recognized antigen is unknown. Base qualities are not at hand, and no much larger clone is one base apart. One read alone is a weak basis.

The sequence was collected from an adult who had HIV and had not received antiretroviral therapy, or was an uninfected healthy control (not recorded which). Recombination linked TRBV10-3 to TRBJ1-3, with 7 junctional bases fitting TRBD1. What was sequenced was peripheral blood. The sequence in DNA is TGTGCCATCAGAGGACAGGACTCTGGAAACACCATATATTTT. This yields the protein CAIRGQDSGNTIYF.